This TCR beta chain was captured by sequencing in a study of shared T cell receptors in the human thymus. The repertoire was sequenced with immunoSEQ multiplex PCR; TCRdb's copy has only in-frame clones and lacks some. The sample holds 700,000 or so clones, approximately 83% seen once. Per the germline V gene, CDR1 is SGHAT and CDR2 is FQNNGV. The CDR3 has 15 amino acids. V was trimmed by 2 bases and J by 5 bases, leaving 15 bases between them. Another study also made use of these data, one on human thymus T cells. In that study: Corrective heart surgery yielded resections, and these provided the thymus tissue. Overlap was high between thymic repertoires from unrelated individuals, as reported in related research.

The rearrangement joins TRBV11-2 to TRBJ1-1; perhaps TRBD1 as D (6 bases). Sequencing was done on a sample of thymocytes. The TCR was taken from a girl under three years old with a congenital heart defect. CDR3 bases: TGTGCCAGCAGCTTATTAGGGGGTAATGAAACTGAAGCTTTCTTT. This sequence encodes CASSLLGGNETEAFF.